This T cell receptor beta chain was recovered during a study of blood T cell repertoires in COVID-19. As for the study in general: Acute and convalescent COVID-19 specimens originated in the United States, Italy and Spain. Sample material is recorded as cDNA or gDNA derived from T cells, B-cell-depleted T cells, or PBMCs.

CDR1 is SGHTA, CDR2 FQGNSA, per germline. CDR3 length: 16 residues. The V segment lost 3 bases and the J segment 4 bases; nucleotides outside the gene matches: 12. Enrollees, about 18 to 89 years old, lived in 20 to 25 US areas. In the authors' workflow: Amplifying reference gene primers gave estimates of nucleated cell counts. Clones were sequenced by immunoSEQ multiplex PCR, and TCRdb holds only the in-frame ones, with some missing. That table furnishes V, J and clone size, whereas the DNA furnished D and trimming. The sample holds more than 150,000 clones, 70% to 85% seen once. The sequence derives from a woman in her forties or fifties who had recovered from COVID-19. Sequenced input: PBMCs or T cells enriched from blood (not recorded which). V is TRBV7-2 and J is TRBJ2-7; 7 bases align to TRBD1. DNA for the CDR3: TGTGCCAGCAGCTTGAACTTGGCAGGGGGTAAATACGAGCAGTACTTC. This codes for CASSLNLAGGKYEQYF. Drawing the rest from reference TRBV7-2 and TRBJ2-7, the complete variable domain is GAGVSQSPSNKVTEKGKDVELRCDPISGHTALYWYRQSLGQGLEFLIYFQGNSAPDKSGLPSDRFSAERTGGSVSTLTIQRTQQEDSAVYLCASSLNLAGGKYEQYFGPGTRLTVT.